This T cell receptor (beta chain) was documented in a study of blood T cells in healthy people across ages. This clonotype has a handful of counts. The antigen is unknown. Using a J-beta primer mix together with a sample-barcoded 5' primer, a second PCR was run for roughly 6 to 12 cycles. MiXCR, run by TCRdb on the 5' RACE reads, gives a single entry per CDR3 protein. Among 650,000 or so distinct CDR3 sequences listed, 40% to 65% were seen once. General study points: Per million T cells, TCR beta diversity dropped roughly linearly as age increased. Conclusively comparing naive with antigen-experienced cells was impossible with unsorted PBMCs.

The source is a woman of 80 years or more in good health. The specimen sequenced was blood.

The DNA of the CDR3 is TGCAGCGTCCTAGGAGGGACTCCTCGCGAGCAGTACTTC. Translating it yields CSVLGGTPREQYF. The chain recombines TRBV29-1 with TRBJ2-5, with a possible D match to TRBD2 (6 bases). The assigned J gene may be wrong: the sequence end matches TRBJ2-7 better. Germline loops: CDR1 SQVTM, CDR2 ANQGSEA. CDR3 length equals 13 residues.